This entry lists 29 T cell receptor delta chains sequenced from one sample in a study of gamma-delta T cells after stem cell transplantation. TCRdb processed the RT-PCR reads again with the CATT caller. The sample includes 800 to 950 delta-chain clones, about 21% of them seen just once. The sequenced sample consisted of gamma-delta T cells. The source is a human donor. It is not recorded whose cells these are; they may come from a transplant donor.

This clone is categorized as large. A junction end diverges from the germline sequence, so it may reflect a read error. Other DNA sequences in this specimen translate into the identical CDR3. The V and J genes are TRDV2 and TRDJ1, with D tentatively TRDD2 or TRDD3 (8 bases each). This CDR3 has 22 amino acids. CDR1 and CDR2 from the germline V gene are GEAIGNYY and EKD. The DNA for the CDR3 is TGTGCCTGTGACACTCTTCCTACGGGGCCTGGGGGACCCCCGACCGACACCGACAAACTCATCTTT. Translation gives CACDTLPTGPGGPPTDTDKLIF.

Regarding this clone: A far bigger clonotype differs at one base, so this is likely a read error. CDR3 amino acids: CACGTVLLGANTDKLIF. In DNA, the CDR3 is TGTGCCTGTGGCACCGTACTTCTGGGGGCTAACACCGATAAACTCATCTTT. The chain couples TRDV2 to TRDJ1, with 7 bases matching TRDD3. Germline V gene data show CDR1 as GEAIGNYY and CDR2 as EKD. This CDR3 contains 17 residues.

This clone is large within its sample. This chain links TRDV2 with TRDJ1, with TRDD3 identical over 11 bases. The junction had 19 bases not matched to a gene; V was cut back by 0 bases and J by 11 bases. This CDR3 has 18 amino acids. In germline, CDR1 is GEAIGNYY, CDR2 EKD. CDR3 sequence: CACDTVSSGGYFSKRLIF. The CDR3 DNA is TGTGCCTGTGACACCGTCAGTTCTGGGGGATACTTTTCAAAACGTCTCATCTTT.

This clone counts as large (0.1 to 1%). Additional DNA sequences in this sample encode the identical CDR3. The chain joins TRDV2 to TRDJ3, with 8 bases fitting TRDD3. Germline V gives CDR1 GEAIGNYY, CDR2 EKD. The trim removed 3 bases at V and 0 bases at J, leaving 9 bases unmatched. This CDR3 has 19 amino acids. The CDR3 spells CACDPTGGRSSWDTRQMFF. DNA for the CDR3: TGTGCCTGTGACCCTACTGGGGGTCGAAGCTCCTGGGACACCCGACAGATGTTTTTC.

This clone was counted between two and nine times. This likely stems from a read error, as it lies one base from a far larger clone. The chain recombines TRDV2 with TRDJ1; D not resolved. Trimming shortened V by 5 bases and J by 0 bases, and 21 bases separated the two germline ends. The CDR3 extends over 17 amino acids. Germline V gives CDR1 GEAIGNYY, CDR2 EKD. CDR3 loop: CACGPVQRDYNTDKLIF. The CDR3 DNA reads TGTGCCTGTGGCCCAGTACAGCGCGATTATAACACCGATAAACTCATCTTT.

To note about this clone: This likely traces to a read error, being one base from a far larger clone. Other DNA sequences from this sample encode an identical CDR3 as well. Written as DNA, the CDR3 is TGTGCCTGTGACACCGTGGGGCCTTCCTACGTACTGGGGGATCGCTACACCGATAAACTCATCTTC. The encoded protein is CACDTVGPSYVLGDRYTDKLIF. The chain couples TRDV2 to TRDJ1, with D maybe TRDD3 (10 bases). CDR1 is GEAIGNYY and CDR2 is EKD in the germline V gene. This CDR3 region has 22 residues.

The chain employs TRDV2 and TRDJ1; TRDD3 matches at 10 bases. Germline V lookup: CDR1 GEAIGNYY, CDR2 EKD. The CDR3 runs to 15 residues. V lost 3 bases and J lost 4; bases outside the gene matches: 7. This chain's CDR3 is CACDQLGDTGDKLIF. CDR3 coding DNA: TGTGCCTGTGACCAGTTGGGGGATACTGGCGATAAACTCATCTTT.

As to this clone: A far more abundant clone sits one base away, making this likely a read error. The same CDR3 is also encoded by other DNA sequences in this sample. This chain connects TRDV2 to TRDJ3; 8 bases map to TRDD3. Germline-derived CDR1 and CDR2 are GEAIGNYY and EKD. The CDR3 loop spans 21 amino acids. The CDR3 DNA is TGTGCCTGTGACAAGGTCTGGGGGGATAATCCCCGCTCCTGGGACACCCGGCAGATGTTTTTC. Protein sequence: CACDKVWGDNPRSWDTRQMFF.

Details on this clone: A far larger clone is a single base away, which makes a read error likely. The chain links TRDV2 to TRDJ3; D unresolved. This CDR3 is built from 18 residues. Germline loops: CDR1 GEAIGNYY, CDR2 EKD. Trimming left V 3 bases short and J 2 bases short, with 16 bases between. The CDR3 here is CACDSVMLSPWDTRQMFF. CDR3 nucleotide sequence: TGTGCCTGTGACTCCGTAATGCTGAGCCCCTGGGACACCCGACAGATGTTTTTC.

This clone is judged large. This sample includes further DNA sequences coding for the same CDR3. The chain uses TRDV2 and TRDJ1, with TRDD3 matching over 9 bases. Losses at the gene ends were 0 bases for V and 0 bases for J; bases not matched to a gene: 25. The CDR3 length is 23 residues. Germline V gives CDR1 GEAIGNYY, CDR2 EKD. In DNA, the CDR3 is TGTGCCTGTGACACCGTAGCTTCGGGCCATACTGGGGGACAAACCCAGTACACCGATAAACTCATCTTT. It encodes CACDTVASGHTGGQTQYTDKLIF.

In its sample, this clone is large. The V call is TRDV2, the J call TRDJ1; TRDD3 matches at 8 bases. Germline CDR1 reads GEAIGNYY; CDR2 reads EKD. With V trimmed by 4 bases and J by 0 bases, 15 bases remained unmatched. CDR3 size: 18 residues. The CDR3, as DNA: TGTGCCTGTGATCCCTTACTGGGGGTTCCCTTGTACACCGATAAACTCATCTTT. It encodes CACDPLLGVPLYTDKLIF.

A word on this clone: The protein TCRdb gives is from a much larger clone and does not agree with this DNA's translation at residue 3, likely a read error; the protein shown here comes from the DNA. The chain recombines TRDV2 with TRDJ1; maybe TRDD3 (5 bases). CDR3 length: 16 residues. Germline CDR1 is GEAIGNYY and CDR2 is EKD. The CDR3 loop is CARDTLGQPETDKLIF. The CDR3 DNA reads TGTGCCCGTGACACCCTGGGTCAGCCGGAGACCGATAAACTCATCTTT.

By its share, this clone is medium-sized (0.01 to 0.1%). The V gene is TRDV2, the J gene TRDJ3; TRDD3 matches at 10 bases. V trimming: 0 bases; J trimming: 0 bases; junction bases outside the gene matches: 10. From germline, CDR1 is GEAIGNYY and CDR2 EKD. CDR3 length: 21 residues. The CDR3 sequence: CACDTFTGGSSSSWDTRQMFF. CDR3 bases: TGTGCCTGTGACACCTTTACTGGGGGATCCTCGAGCTCCTGGGACACCCGACAGATGTTTTTC.

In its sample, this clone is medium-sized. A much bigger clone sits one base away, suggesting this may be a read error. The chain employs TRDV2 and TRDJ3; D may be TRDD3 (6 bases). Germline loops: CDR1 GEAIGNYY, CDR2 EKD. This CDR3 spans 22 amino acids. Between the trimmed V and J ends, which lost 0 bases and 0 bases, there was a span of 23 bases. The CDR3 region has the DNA TGTGCCTGTGACACCGTCGACTCCGGGGGACGATCGATCTCCTGGGACACCCGACAGATGTTTTTC. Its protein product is CACDTVDSGGRSISWDTRQMFF.

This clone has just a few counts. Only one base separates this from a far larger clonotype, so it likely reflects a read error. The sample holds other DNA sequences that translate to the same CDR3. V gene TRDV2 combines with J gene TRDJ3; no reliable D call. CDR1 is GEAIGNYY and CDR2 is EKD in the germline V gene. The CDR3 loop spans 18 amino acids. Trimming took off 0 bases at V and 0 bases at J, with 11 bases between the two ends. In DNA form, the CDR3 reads TGTGCCTGTGACACCGTGAGTACCCGCTCCTGGGACACCCGACAGATGTTTTTC. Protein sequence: CACDTVSTRSWDTRQMFF.

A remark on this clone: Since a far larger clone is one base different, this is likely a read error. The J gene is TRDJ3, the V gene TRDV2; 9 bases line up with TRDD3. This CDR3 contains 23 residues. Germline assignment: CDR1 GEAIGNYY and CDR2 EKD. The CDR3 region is CACDTLTSTGGDRASWDTRQIFF. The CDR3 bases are TGTGCCTGTGACACCCTCACTAGTACTGGGGGAGACCGCGCTTCCTGGGACACCCGACAGATATTTTTC.

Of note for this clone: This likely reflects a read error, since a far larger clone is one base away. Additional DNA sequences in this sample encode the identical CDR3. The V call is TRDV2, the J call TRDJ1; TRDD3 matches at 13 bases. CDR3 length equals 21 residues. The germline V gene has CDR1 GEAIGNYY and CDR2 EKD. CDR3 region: CACDTVLGDTRGGKRADKLIF. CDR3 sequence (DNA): TGTGCCTGCGACACCGTACTGGGGGATACGCGCGGGGGTAAGAGGGCCGATAAACTCATCTTT.

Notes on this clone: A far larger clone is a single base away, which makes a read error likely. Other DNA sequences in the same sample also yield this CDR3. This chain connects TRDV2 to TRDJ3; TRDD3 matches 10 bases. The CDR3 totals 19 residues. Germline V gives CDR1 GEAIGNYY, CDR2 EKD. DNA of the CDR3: TGTGCCTGTGACACGGCTGGGGGATATGCCTCCTGGGACACCCGGCAGATGTTTTTC. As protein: CACDTAGGYASWDTRQMFF.

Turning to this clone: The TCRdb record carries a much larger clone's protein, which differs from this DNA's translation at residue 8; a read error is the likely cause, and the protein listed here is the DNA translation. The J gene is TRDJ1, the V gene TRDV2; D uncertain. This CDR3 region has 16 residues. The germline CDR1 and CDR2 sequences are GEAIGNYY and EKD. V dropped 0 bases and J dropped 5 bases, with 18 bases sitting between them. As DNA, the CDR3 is TGTGCCTGTGACACCGTAGGGGCCACCGAGGCGGATAAACTCATCTTT. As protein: CACDTVGATEADKLIF.

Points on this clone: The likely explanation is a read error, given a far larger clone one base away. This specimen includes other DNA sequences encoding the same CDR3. CDR3 bases: TGTGCCTGTGACACCGGTGGCTGGGGCCTAACCGGGTTCGCGCGCTCCTGGGACACCCGGCAGATGTTTTTC. Translating gives CACDTGGWGLTGFARSWDTRQMFF. The V call is TRDV2, the J call TRDJ3, with a possible D match to TRDD3 (6 bases). The CDR3 totals 24 residues. The germline CDR1 and CDR2 sequences are GEAIGNYY and EKD.

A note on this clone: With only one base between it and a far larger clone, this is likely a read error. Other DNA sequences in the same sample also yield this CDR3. The DNA for the CDR3 is TGTGCCTGTGACACTGTAAGTACCCGCTCCTGGGACACCCGACAGATGTTTTTC. Translation gives CACDTVSTRSWDTRQMFF. V usage is TRDV2 and J usage is TRDJ3; no firm D call. Germline V lookup: CDR1 GEAIGNYY, CDR2 EKD. V was clipped by 1 base and J by 0 bases, with 12 bases between them. The length of the CDR3 is 18 residues.

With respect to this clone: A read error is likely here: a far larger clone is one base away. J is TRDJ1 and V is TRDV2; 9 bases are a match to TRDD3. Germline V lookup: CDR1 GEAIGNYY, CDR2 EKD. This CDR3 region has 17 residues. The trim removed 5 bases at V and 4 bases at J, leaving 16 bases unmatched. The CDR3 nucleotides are TGTGCCTGTGGCTTCGTACTGGGGGAGACCCTTGGCGATAAACTCATCTTT. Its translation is CACGFVLGETLGDKLIF.

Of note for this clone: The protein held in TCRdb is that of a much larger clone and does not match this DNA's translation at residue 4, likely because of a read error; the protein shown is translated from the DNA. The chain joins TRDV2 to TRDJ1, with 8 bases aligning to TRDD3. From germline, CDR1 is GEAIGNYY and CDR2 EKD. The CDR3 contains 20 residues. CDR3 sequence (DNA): TGTGCCTGTGGCACCGTCGCGGGCTGGGGGACCCCGGGGCGCACCGATAAACTCATCTTT. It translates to CACGTVAGWGTPGRTDKLIF.

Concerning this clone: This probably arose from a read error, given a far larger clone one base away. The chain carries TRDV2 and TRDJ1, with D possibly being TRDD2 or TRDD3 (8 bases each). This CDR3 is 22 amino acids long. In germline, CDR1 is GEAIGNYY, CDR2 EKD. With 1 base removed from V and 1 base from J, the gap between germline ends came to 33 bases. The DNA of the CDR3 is TGTGCCTGTGACACTCTTCCTACGGGGCCTGGGGGACCCCCGACCGGCACCGATAAACTCATCTTT. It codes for CACDTLPTGPGGPPTGTDKLIF.

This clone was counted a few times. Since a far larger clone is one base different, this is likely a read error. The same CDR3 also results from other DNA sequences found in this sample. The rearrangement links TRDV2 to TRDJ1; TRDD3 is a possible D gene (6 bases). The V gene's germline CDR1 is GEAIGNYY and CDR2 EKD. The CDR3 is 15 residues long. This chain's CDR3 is CACDTWGEYTDKLIF. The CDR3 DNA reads TGTGCCTGTGACACCTGGGGGGAGTACACCGACAAACTCATCTTT.

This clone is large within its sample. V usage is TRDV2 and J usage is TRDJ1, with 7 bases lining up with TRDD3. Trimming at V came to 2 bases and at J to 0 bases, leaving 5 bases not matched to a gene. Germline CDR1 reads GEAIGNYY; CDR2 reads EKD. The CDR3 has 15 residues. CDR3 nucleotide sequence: TGTGCCTGTGACAGGGTGGGGGAGTACACCGATAAACTCATCTTT. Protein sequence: CACDRVGEYTDKLIF.

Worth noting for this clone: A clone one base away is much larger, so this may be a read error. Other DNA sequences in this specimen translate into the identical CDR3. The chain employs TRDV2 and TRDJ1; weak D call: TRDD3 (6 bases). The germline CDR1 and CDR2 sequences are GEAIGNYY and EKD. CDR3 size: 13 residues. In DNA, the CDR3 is TGTGCCTGTGATGGACTGGGTTCCGATAAACCCATCTTT. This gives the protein CACDGLGSDKPIF.

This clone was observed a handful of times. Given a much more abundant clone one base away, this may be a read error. The chain's CDR3 is CACDTAASGHTGGQTQYTDKLIF. The CDR3 DNA reads TGTGCCTGTGACACCGCAGCTTCGGGCCATACTGGGGGACAAACCCAGTACACCGATAAACTCATCTTT. This chain uses TRDV2 with TRDJ1, with 9 bases lining up with TRDD3. Germline CDR1 GEAIGNYY, CDR2 EKD. With V trimmed by 0 bases and J by 0 bases, 25 bases remained unmatched. This CDR3 is built from 23 residues.

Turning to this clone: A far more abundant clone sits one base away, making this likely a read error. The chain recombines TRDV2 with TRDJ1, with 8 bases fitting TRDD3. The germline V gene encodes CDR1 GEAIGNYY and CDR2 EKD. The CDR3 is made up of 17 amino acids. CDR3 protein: CARDPVLGEDFTDKLIF. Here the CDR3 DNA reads TGTGCCCGTGACCCTGTGCTGGGGGAAGATTTCACCGATAAACTCATCTTT.